The sequence of this TCR beta chain was determined in a study of cytomegalovirus exposure and HLA in healthy donors. Primers: 60 Vbeta forward and 13 Jbeta reverse. The data were produced by immunoSEQ multiplex PCR, yet TCRdb's version contains in-frame clones alone and is incomplete. The sample has about 150,000 clones, about 72% seen once; the top ten hold over 2%. The CDR3 contains 15 residues. CDR1 and CDR2 (germline): MDHEN, SYDVKM. The J segment lost 6 bases and the V segment lost 5 bases, leaving 10 bases of the junction unmatched. The chain has TRBV28 and TRBJ2-7; 10 bases align to TRBD1. The TCR comes from a man in his forties in good health and CMV-seronegative. Sequences were obtained from PBMCs. CDR3 sequence: CASSKGTGERGEQYF. In DNA form, the CDR3 reads TGTGCCAGCAGTAAAGGGACAGGGGAAAGGGGCGAGCAGTACTTC.